The 16 T cell receptor beta chains reported below all come from one sample, sequenced in a study of cytomegalovirus exposure and HLA in healthy donors. Primers included in the PCR were 60 Vbeta and 13 Jbeta primers. Sequenced by immunoSEQ multiplex PCR; TCRdb stores in-frame clones only, minus some. Altogether around 180,000 clones are present, 79% being singletons, with the ten largest covering around 0.69%. Sequencing was carried out using PBMCs. The receptors shown here come from a woman aged 40-49 years in good health and CMV-seronegative.

The chain has TRBV23-1 and TRBJ2-1; D is unresolved. TRBV23-1 is classed as an ORF, of uncertain function. The CDR3 consists of 16 residues. Trimming removed 7 bases from V and 3 bases from J, with 19 bases in between. The CDR3 here is CASTPEEQGDYNEQFF. The CDR3 coding sequence is TGCGCCAGCACCCCCGAAGAACAAGGAGACTACAATGAGCAGTTCTTC.

V and J are TRBV28 and TRBJ2-2; D might be TRBD1 (5 bases). Germline CDR1 and CDR2: MDHEN and SYDVKM. The CDR3 runs 12 residues. Trimming took 10 bases from V and 3 from J, leaving 9 bases between them. DNA for the CDR3: TGTGCCACCGGACAAGACACCGGGGAGCTGTTTTTT. Its translation is CATGQDTGELFF. The full variable domain, its missing parts supplied by reference TRBV28 and TRBJ2-2, is DVKVTQSSRYLVKRTGEKVFLECVQDMDHENMFWYRQDPGLGLRLIYFSYDVKMKEKGDIPEGYSVSREKKERFSLILESASTNQTSMYLCATGQDTGELFFGEGSRLTVL.

V usage is TRBV6-1 and J usage is TRBJ1-3; D perhaps matches TRBD1 (6 bases). V was cut by 1 base and J by 7 bases, with 14 bases left in between. Germline values: CDR1 MNHNS, CDR2 SASEGT. The CDR3 is 15 amino acids. The CDR3 region is CASSEEGNRGNTIYF. DNA of the CDR3: TGTGCCAGCAGTGAAGAGGGGAATAGGGGGAACACCATATATTTT.

Here the CDR3 DNA reads TGTGCCAGCAGTCCCACCGGACATATTAGCAATCAGCCCCAGCATTTT. Amino acids: CASSPTGHISNQPQHF. The V gene is TRBV6-6, the J gene TRBJ1-5, with a possible D match to TRBD1 (5 bases). Germline values: CDR1 MNHNY, CDR2 SVGAGI (reference sequence). The CDR3 contains 16 residues. The V gene lost 5 bases and the J gene lost 0 bases, with 14 bases spanning the gap.

This chain links TRBV5-4 with TRBJ1-2, with D unclear. CDR3 length equals 14 residues. The germline V and J ends were trimmed by 4 bases and 3 bases, with 13 bases remaining between them. CDR1 and CDR2 from the germline V gene are SGHNT and YYREEE (reference sequence). As DNA, the CDR3 is TGTGCCAGCAGCCAAGGAGGGTTTGACTATGGCTACACCTTC. Translation gives CASSQGGFDYGYTF.

This chain connects TRBV7-9 to TRBJ1-4; possibly TRBD1 for D (6 bases). Germline V gives CDR1 SEHNR, CDR2 FQNEAQ (reference sequence). The length of the CDR3 is 13 residues. V was trimmed by 11 bases and J by 7 bases, leaving 17 bases between them. CDR3 in DNA: TGTGCCGGGAGCGGGGGCCCGGGTGAAAAACTGTTTTTT. It specifies CAGSGGPGEKLFF.

V and J are TRBV21-1 and TRBJ1-1; TRBD1, the table's D call, was not compared with the DNA. TRBV21-1 is a pseudogene segment. The CDR3 consists of 16 residues. Here the CDR3 DNA reads TGTGCCAGCAGCAAAGGGGGGCGCCCAAGACGGACTGAAGCTTTCTTT. Protein: CASSKGGRPRRTEAFF.

CDR3 DNA sequence: TGTGCCAGCAGCGGGACGGAGGGCACAGTGACTGAAGCTTTCTTT. It translates to CASSGTEGTVTEAFF. The chain recombines TRBV13 with TRBJ1-1; perhaps TRBD1 as D (5 bases). This CDR3 spans 15 amino acids. The germline CDR1 and CDR2 sequences are PRHDT and FYEKMQ (reference sequence). V was trimmed by 5 bases and J by 5 bases, leaving 18 bases between them.

V and J are TRBV5-1 and TRBJ2-7; TRBD2 matches 12 bases. The J segment lost 0 bases and the V segment lost 0 bases, leaving 4 bases of the junction unmatched. Germline V gene sequence: CDR1 SGHRS, CDR2 YFSETQ. The CDR3 sequence is 17 residues long. The chain's CDR3 is CASSLGLAGAPSYEQYF. The CDR3 DNA is TGCGCCAGCAGCTTGGGACTAGCGGGGGCCCCCTCCTACGAGCAGTACTTC.

CDR3 loop: CASSLARGTDTQYF. As DNA, the CDR3 is TGTGCCAGCAGCTTGGCCAGGGGCACAGATACGCAGTATTTT. The chain uses TRBV5-4 and TRBJ2-3; D might be TRBD1 (5 bases). Germline V gives CDR1 SGHNT, CDR2 YYREEE (reference sequence). V was pared by 0 bases and J by 1 base, with 6 bases between. CDR3 size: 14 residues.

The rearrangement joins TRBV6-1 to TRBJ1-3; D may be TRBD1 (5 bases). V gave up 0 bases and J gave up 0 bases, with 9 bases separating them. CDR3 size: 16 residues. Germline V lookup: CDR1 MNHNS, CDR2 SASEGT. For the CDR3, the DNA is TGTGCCAGCAGTGAAGCCCCCACAGGCTCTGGAAACACCATATATTTT. It codes for CASSEAPTGSGNTIYF.

The gene calls are TRBV28 and TRBJ1-1; 7 positions match TRBD1. V shed 2 bases, J shed 4 bases, and the junction held 4 bases outside the gene matches. CDR3 size: 14 residues. Per germline, CDR1 MDHEN and CDR2 SYDVKM. The CDR3 coding sequence is TGTGCCAGCAGTTTAAATGCAGGGGGCACTGAAGCTTTCTTT. This codes for CASSLNAGGTEAFF.

This chain uses TRBV5-6 with TRBJ2-3; TRBD2 matches at 11 bases. The germline CDR1 and CDR2 sequences are SGHDT and YYEEEE. The V segment lost 4 bases and the J segment 4 bases; nucleotides outside the gene matches: 8. This CDR3 is built from 16 residues. DNA of the CDR3: TGTGCCAGCAGCGTTACTAGCGGGAGTCCCCCAGATACGCAGTATTTT. Its translation: CASSVTSGSPPDTQYF.

V and J are TRBV14 and TRBJ2-7; 7 bases match TRBD2. Trimming removed 0 bases from V and 1 base from J; junction bases left unmatched: 12. Germline V gene sequence: CDR1 SGHDN, CDR2 FVKESK. The CDR3 covers 18 residues. This chain's CDR3 is CASSQEKRRLAESYEQYF. The CDR3 nucleotides read TGTGCCAGCAGCCAAGAAAAAAGGAGGCTAGCGGAGTCCTACGAGCAGTACTTC.

Worth noting for this clone: At one of its ends the junction is not consistent with the germline gene, which may arise from a read error. This chain links TRBV10-3 with TRBJ2-7, with 7 bases aligning to TRBD1. The CDR3 has 15 amino acids. Looked up from germline, CDR1 is ENHRY and CDR2 is SYGVKD. The CDR3 nucleotides read TGTGCCGTCAGTGAGTCGGACAGGCTCTCATCCGAGCAGTACTTC. This codes for CAVSESDRLSSEQYF.

The chain joins TRBV7-2 to TRBJ1-1; TRBD1 is a possible D gene (6 bases). This CDR3 contains 14 residues. V lost 6 bases to trimming and J lost 1 base, with 12 bases between them. Germline CDR1 reads SGHTA; CDR2 reads FQGNSA. This CDR3 is CASSLGHSNTEAFF. CDR3 nucleotide sequence: TGTGCCAGCAGTTTGGGACACTCGAACACTGAAGCTTTCTTT.